The rows below give T cell receptor beta chains drawn from one sample of a study of T cell changes during pregnancy in multiple sclerosis. Some clones are missing from TCRdb's copy, which holds only in-frame ones; the method was immunoSEQ multiplex PCR. The sample records under 65,000 clones, about 90% being singletons. Sequences were derived from CD4+ T cells from peripheral blood mononuclear cells, sampled after pregnancy. The receptor source for this set is a female donor in good health, enrolled as a control in a pregnancy study. CDR3s include the opening cysteine and the closing phenylalanine or tryptophan. Each record gives: J gene, CDR3 length, V gene, D gene, clone size, CDR3 protein, CDR3 DNA. A D gene is named only where the DNA matches it firmly. Clone size appears in some rows only: once, few, many, or a class for an expanded clone.

>TRBJ1-1|12|TRBV30|-|-
CAWRMEGTEAFF
TGTGCCTGGAGGATGGAGGGCACTGAAGCTTTCTTT
>TRBJ2-5|16|TRBV7-2|TRBD2|-
CASSLVGGGAGQTQYF
TGTGCCAGCAGCTTAGTAGGCGGGGGGGCCGGTCAGACCCAGTACTTC
>TRBJ1-3|14|TRBV6-1|-|-
CATLGATSGNTIYF
TGTGCCACCCTGGGAGCTACCTCTGGAAACACCATATATTTT
>TRBJ2-7|15|TRBV18|TRBD1|few
CASSPHRDSLYEQYF
TGTGCCAGCTCACCTCACCGGGACAGCCTCTACGAGCAGTACTTC
>TRBJ1-1|13|TRBV29-1|-|-
CSVEETEGTEAFF
TGCAGCGTTGAGGAGACGGAAGGCACTGAAGCTTTCTTT
>TRBJ1-1|13|TRBV5-1|-|-
CASSFSSDTGAFF
TGCGCCAGCAGCTTTTCGTCCGACACTGGGGCTTTCTTT
>TRBJ1-5|12|TRBV7-9|-|-
CASSLGGQPQHF
TGTGCCAGCAGCTTAGGGGGCCAGCCCCAGCATTTT
>TRBJ1-1|13|TRBV25-1|TRBD1|-
CASSAWTGIEAFF
TGTGCCAGCAGTGCCTGGACAGGTATTGAAGCTTTCTTT
>TRBJ2-5|13|TRBV6-5|-|-
CASSFGELETQYF
TGTGCCAGCAGTTTCGGGGAACTAGAGACCCAGTACTTC
>TRBJ1-5|13|TRBV7-2|TRBD1|-
CASSYRGDQPQHF
TGTGCCAGCAGCTACAGGGGGGATCAGCCCCAGCATTTT
>TRBJ2-1|15|TRBV19|TRBD2|-
CASGGWLAGEREQFF
TGTGCCAGTGGGGGTTGGCTAGCGGGGGAGCGAGAGCAGTTCTTC
>TRBJ2-5|17|TRBV11-2|TRBD2|few
CASSLPRLAGGGETQYF
TGTGCCAGCAGCCTACCCCGACTAGCGGGAGGGGGCGAGACCCAGTACTTC
>TRBJ1-4|13|TRBV11-2|-|-
CASSLAQYEKLFF
TGTGCCAGCAGCTTAGCCCAGTATGAAAAACTGTTTTTT
>TRBJ1-2|11|TRBV20-1|-|-
CSARDYYGYTF
TGCAGTGCTAGGGACTACTATGGCTACACCTTC
>TRBJ2-5|12|TRBV10-3|-|-
CAISETRETQYF
TGTGCCATCAGTGAGACCAGGGAGACCCAGTACTTC
>TRBJ2-5|11|TRBV2|TRBD1|-
CASSRGETQYF
TGTGCCAGCAGCAGGGGGGAGACCCAGTACTTC
>TRBJ2-1|15|TRBV11-3|-|-
CASSLEQGSYNEQFF
TGTGCCAGCAGCCTCGAACAGGGCTCCTACAATGAGCAGTTCTTC
>TRBJ1-1|14|TRBV7-2|-|-
CASSLQDMNTEAFF
TGTGCCAGCAGCTTACAGGACATGAACACTGAAGCTTTCTTT
>TRBJ1-2|14|TRBV19|-|-
CASSLGLTATGYTF
TGTGCCAGTAGTCTGGGACTTACCGCGACTGGCTACACCTTC
>TRBJ1-3|16|TRBV19|TRBD1|-
CASSFLQGVSGNTIYF
TGTGCCAGTTCTTTCCTACAGGGGGTCTCTGGAAACACCATATATTTT
>TRBJ2-1|15|TRBV18|-|-
CASSPGTPPYNEQFF
TGTGCCAGCTCACCCGGGACTCCCCCCTACAATGAGCAGTTCTTC
>TRBJ2-1|14|TRBV4-1|-|-
CASSPKPGDHEQFF
TGCGCCAGCAGCCCCAAGCCGGGGGACCATGAGCAGTTCTTC
>TRBJ2-3|14|TRBV29-1|-|-
CSVARLERADTQYF
TGCAGCGTTGCACGGCTAGAGAGGGCAGATACGCAGTATTTT
>TRBJ1-3|16|TRBV4-1|-|few
CASSQGRAGRANTIYF
TGCGCCAGCAGCCAAGGCCGGGCAGGGAGGGCAAACACCATATATTTT
>TRBJ2-4|16|TRBV28|TRBD1|-
CASSLPGQGSKNIQYF
TGTGCCAGCAGTCTACCGGGACAGGGTTCCAAAAACATTCAGTACTTC
>TRBJ2-1|11|TRBV6-5|-|once
CASSQSNEQFF
TGTGCCAGCAGTCAATCCAATGAGCAGTTCTTC
>TRBJ2-6|19|TRBV7-6|-|-
CASSLDGQGTFSGANVLTF
TGTGCCAGCAGCTTAGATGGGCAGGGGACATTCTCTGGGGCCAACGTCCTGACTTTC
>TRBJ2-1|16|TRBV18|-|-
CASSPTLSVSYNEQFF
TGTGCCAGCTCACCAACATTAAGCGTTTCCTACAATGAGCAGTTCTTC
>TRBJ2-1|17|TRBV23-1|TRBD2|once
CASSLCLAVSFGNEQFF
TGCGCCAGCAGTCTTTGCCTAGCGGTCTCGTTCGGCAATGAGCAGTTCTTC
>TRBJ2-3|17|TRBV4-2|TRBD2|-
CASSPEGSGGATDTQYF
TGTGCCAGCAGCCCTGAAGGGAGCGGGGGGGCCACAGATACGCAGTATTTT
>TRBJ2-1|13|TRBV27|TRBD2|-
CASIAGQNNEQFF
TGTGCCAGCATAGCGGGCCAAAACAATGAGCAGTTCTTC
>TRBJ2-5|15|TRBV28|TRBD2|-
CASSPKLATKETQYF
TGTGCCAGCAGCCCAAAACTAGCGACGAAAGAGACCCAGTACTTC
>TRBJ2-2|17|TRBV6-1|TRBD1|-
CASSDRGQGALKGELFF
TGTGCCAGCAGTGACCGAGGACAGGGGGCGTTGAAAGGGGAGCTGTTTTTT
>TRBJ1-1|16|TRBV9|-|-
CASSVAVTGSNTEAFF
TGTGCCAGCAGCGTAGCTGTGACGGGGTCGAACACTGAAGCTTTCTTT
>TRBJ2-3|16|TRBV5-4|-|-
CASSLQTRILTDTQYF
TGTGCCAGCAGCTTGCAGACTAGAATCCTCACAGATACGCAGTATTTT
>TRBJ2-1|16|TRBV7-8|TRBD2|-
CASSAPGLAGLNEQFF
TGTGCCAGCAGCGCCCCGGGACTAGCGGGGTTGAATGAGCAGTTCTTC
>TRBJ1-5|15|TRBV18|-|-
CASSPQGRGNQPQHF
TGTGCCAGCTCACCGCAGGGGCGAGGTAATCAGCCCCAGCATTTT
>TRBJ1-1|16|TRBV27|-|-
CASSWGRGQRSTEAFF
TGTGCCAGCAGTTGGGGTCGAGGACAGAGGAGCACTGAAGCTTTCTTT
>TRBJ1-1|15|TRBV10-1|-|-
CASRRDFGEYTEAFF
TGCGCCAGCAGAAGGGACTTCGGAGAGTACACTGAAGCTTTCTTT
>TRBJ1-6|16|TRBV9|TRBD1|once
CASSGQGSSYNSPLHF
TGTGCCAGCAGCGGACAGGGGAGCTCCTATAATTCACCCCTCCACTTT
>TRBJ1-2|15|TRBV10-3|TRBD1|-
CAISELGQGDYGYTF
TGTGCCATCAGTGAGCTGGGACAGGGGGACTATGGCTACACCTTC
>TRBJ2-7|14|TRBV9|TRBD2|-
CASSGGGRVHEQYF
TGTGCCAGCAGCGGAGGCGGGAGAGTCCACGAGCAGTACTTC
>TRBJ1-5|15|TRBV5-1|-|-
CASSLEGGSNQPQHF
TGCGCCAGCAGCTTGGAGGGAGGAAGCAATCAGCCCCAGCATTTT
>TRBJ1-4|16|TRBV4-1|-|-
CASSQGPGGGGEKLFF
TGCGCCAGCAGCCAGGGCCCGGGGGGCGGTGGAGAAAAACTGTTTTTT
>TRBJ2-3|15|TRBV5-1|-|-
CASIGYGGSTDTQYF
TGCGCCAGCATAGGTTACGGGGGAAGCACAGATACGCAGTATTTT
>TRBJ2-1|15|TRBV2|TRBD1|-
CASSVNRGLSNEQFF
TGTGCCAGCAGCGTTAACAGGGGGCTTAGCAATGAGCAGTTCTTC
>TRBJ2-1|15|TRBV6-1|TRBD2|-
CASSALAGGRGEQFF
TGTGCCAGCAGTGCTCTAGCGGGAGGACGGGGTGAGCAGTTCTTC
>TRBJ2-4|14|TRBV19|TRBD1|-
CASSIWTGMDIQYF
TGTGCCAGTAGTATCTGGACAGGCATGGACATTCAGTACTTC
>TRBJ2-1|11|TRBV6-1|-|once
CASSLQREQFF
TGTGCCAGCAGTTTACAACGCGAGCAGTTCTTC
>TRBJ1-1|16|TRBV12-5|-|-
CASGLVLGVFDTEAFF
TGTGCTAGTGGTTTGGTACTCGGGGTATTTGACACTGAAGCTTTCTTT
>TRBJ1-1|15|TRBV4-1|-|-
CASSQDQRPNTEAFF
TGCGCCAGCAGCCAAGACCAGCGCCCGAACACTGAAGCTTTCTTT
>TRBJ2-7|14|TRBV28|-|-
CASSSRTAPYEQYF
TGTGCCAGCAGTTCACGGACAGCTCCCTACGAGCAGTACTTC
>TRBJ1-2|16|TRBV7-8|TRBD1|-
CASSLSLRTGNYGYTF
TGTGCCAGCAGCTTGTCTCTTCGGACAGGGAACTATGGCTACACCTTC
>TRBJ2-7|14|TRBV19|-|-
CASSPNWGVGEQYF
TGTGCCAGTAGTCCCAATTGGGGGGTCGGCGAGCAGTACTTC
>TRBJ1-5|16|TRBV7-8|TRBD1|-
CASSAGDRGPSQPQHF
TGTGCCAGCAGCGCCGGGGACAGGGGGCCTAGTCAGCCCCAGCATTTT
>TRBJ1-2|14|TRBV19|-|once
CASSIVKGPYGYTF
TGTGCCAGTAGTATAGTAAAGGGGCCCTATGGCTACACCTTC
>TRBJ1-2|14|TRBV28|TRBD1|-
CASRKQGASYGYTF
TGTGCCAGCAGAAAACAGGGGGCGAGCTATGGCTACACCTTC
>TRBJ2-1|13|TRBV18|-|-
CASSPTAYNEQFF
TGTGCCAGCTCCCCGACAGCTTACAATGAGCAGTTCTTC